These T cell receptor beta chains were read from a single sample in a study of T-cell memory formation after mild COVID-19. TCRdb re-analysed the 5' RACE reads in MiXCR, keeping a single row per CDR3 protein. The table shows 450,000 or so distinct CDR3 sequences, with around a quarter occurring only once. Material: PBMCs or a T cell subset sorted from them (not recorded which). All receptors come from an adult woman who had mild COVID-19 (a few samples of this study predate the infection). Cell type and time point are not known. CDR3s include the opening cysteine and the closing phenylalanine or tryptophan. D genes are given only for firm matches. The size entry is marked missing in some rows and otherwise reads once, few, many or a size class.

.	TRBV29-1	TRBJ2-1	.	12	CSLEGNYNEQFF	TGCAGCCTTGAGGGAAACTACAATGAGCAGTTCTTC
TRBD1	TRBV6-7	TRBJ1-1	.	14	CASSSRDRPNEAFF	TGTGCCAGCAGTTCACGGGACAGGCCAAATGAAGCTTTCTTT
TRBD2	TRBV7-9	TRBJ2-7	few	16	CASSLESGGIPNEQYF	TGTGCCAGCAGCTTAGAGTCGGGGGGGATACCTAACGAGCAGTACTTC
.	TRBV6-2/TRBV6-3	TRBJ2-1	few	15	CASSRPPGSYNEQFF	TGTGCCAGCAGTCGCCCCCCTGGCTCCTACAATGAGCAGTTCTTC
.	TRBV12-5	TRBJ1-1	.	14	CASGVGSNSPEAFF	TGTGCTAGTGGTGTCGGGAGTAACTCCCCTGAAGCTTTCTTT
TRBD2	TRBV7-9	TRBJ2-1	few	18	CASSLAGRGRNTYNEQFF	TGTGCCAGCAGCTTAGCGGGGCGCGGGAGGAACACCTACAATGAGCAGTTCTTC
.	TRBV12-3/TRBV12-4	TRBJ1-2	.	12	CASTDLGYGYTF	TGTGCCAGCACCGATTTGGGGTATGGCTACACCTTC
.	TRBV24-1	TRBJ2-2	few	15	CATSDGRGNTGELFF	TGTGCCACCAGTGATGGGCGGGGGAACACCGGGGAGCTGTTTTTT
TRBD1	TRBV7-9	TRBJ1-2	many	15	CASSLGDRGFYGYTF	TGTGCCAGCAGCTTAGGGGACAGGGGTTTCTATGGCTACACCTTC
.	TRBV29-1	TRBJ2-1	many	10	CSVEEGKVFF	TGCAGCGTTGAAGAGGGGAAGGTCTTCTTC
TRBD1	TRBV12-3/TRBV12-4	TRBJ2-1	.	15	CASSLPRGLINEQFF	TGTGCCAGCAGTTTACCCAGGGGGCTAATCAATGAGCAGTTCTTC
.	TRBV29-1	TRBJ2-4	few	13	CSVEDQGSYIQYF	TGCAGCGTTGAAGATCAGGGGTCATACATTCAGTACTTC
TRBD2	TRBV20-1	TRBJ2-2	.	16	CSASSLAGGITGELFF	TGCAGTGCGAGCAGCCTAGCGGGAGGCATCACCGGGGAGCTGTTTTTT
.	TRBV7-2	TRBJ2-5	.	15	CASSLDPGGGETQYF	TGTGCCAGCAGCTTGGACCCGGGGGGCGGGGAGACCCAGTACTTC
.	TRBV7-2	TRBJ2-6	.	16	CASSSSANSGANVLTF	TGTGCCAGCAGCTCTAGCGCCAACTCTGGGGCCAACGTCCTGACTTTC
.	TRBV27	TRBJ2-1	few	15	CASSLGGLVRNEQFF	TGTGCCAGCAGTTTAGGGGGCCTGGTACGCAATGAGCAGTTCTTC
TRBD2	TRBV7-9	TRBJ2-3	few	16	CASSPVAGVFTDTQYF	TGTGCCAGCAGCCCTGTCGCGGGGGTGTTCACAGATACGCAGTATTTT
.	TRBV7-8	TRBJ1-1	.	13	CASSPPGGGEAFF	TGTGCCAGCAGCCCACCCGGGGGGGGGGAAGCTTTCTTT
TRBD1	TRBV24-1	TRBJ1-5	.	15	CATSEGGQGHQPQHF	TGTGCCACCAGTGAGGGGGGACAGGGACATCAGCCCCAGCATTTT
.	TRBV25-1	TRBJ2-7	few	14	CASSDGGISYEQYF	TGTGCCAGCAGTGACGGGGGTATCTCCTACGAGCAGTACTTC
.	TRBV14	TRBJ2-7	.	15	CASSQEVGGSYEQYF	TGTGCCAGCAGCCAAGAAGTTGGAGGGTCCTACGAGCAGTACTTC
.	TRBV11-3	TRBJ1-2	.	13	CASSFARGTGYTF	TGTGCCAGCAGCTTCGCGAGGGGTACTGGCTACACCTTC
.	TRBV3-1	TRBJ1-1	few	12	CASSPLTGTAFF	TGTGCCAGCAGCCCCCTGACAGGCACAGCTTTCTTT
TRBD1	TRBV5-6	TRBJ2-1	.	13	CASSFRQGGEQFF	TGTGCCAGCAGCTTCAGACAGGGTGGGGAGCAGTTCTTC
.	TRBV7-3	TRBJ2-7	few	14	CASSSRGLGYEQYF	TGTGCCAGCAGCTCACGGGGGTTAGGCTACGAGCAGTACTTC
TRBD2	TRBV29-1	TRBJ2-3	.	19	CSVVDAFSGGALGTDTQYF	TGCAGCGTTGTGGACGCTTTTAGCGGGGGGGCTCTCGGCACAGATACGCAGTATTTT
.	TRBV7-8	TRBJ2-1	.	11	CASSARAEQFF	TGTGCCAGCAGCGCTAGGGCTGAGCAGTTCTTC
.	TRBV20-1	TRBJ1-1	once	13	CSAGAYSGGEAFF	TGCAGTGCTGGGGCCTACAGTGGAGGTGAAGCTTTCTTT
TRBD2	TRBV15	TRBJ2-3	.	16	CATSRGVSGRGDTQYF	TGTGCCACCAGCAGAGGAGTTAGCGGGAGAGGAGATACGCAGTATTTT
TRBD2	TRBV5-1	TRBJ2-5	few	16	CASSLLAGARQETQYF	TGCGCCAGCAGCTTGTTAGCGGGGGCCAGACAAGAGACCCAGTACTTC
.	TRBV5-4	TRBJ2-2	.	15	CASSLARRNTGELFF	TGTGCCAGCAGCTTGGCCAGAAGGAACACCGGGGAGCTGTTTTTT
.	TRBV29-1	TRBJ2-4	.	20	CSVWGLGRGVRFVFKNIQYF	TGCAGCGTTTGGGGCCTCGGCAGGGGGGTGCGGTTTGTATTCAAAAACATTCAGTACTTC
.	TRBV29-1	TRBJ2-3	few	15	CSVWGGQSSTDTQYF	TGCAGCGTCTGGGGGGGACAGTCTAGCACAGATACGCAGTATTTT
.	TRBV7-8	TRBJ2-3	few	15	CASSLVTRGTDTQYF	TGTGCCAGCAGCTTGGTGACCCGAGGCACAGATACGCAGTATTTT
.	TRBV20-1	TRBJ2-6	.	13	CSASPMGANVLTF	TGCAGTGCTTCCCCGATGGGGGCCAACGTCCTGACTTTC
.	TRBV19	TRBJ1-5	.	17	CASSMVRTANSNQPQHF	TGTGCCAGTAGTATGGTAAGGACAGCAAATAGCAATCAGCCCCAGCATTTT
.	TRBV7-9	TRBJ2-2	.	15	CASSPGTPNTGELFF	TGTGCCAGCAGCCCCGGGACCCCGAACACCGGGGAGCTGTTTTTT
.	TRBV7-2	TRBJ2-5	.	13	CASSLDPGETQYF	TGTGCCAGCAGCCTCGATCCAGGGGAGACCCAGTACTTC
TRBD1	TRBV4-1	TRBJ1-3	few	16	CASSQSQGFSGNTIYF	TGCGCCAGCAGCCAGTCACAGGGGTTCTCTGGAAACACCATATATTTT